This is a list of T cell receptor beta chains from one sample in a study of human T cells and chemical hapten exposure. TCRdb processed the RACE reads anew with MiXCR; each CDR3 protein has one entry. This sample has more than 95,000 distinct CDR3 sequences, with roughly 27% found just once. Sample: whole blood, taken in connection with sensitization to the hapten diphenylcyclopropenone (DPC). Receptors originate from a man aged 40-49 years with alopecia areata. Some clones in this sample may be carry-over from other donors' samples. CDR3s include the opening cysteine and the closing phenylalanine or tryptophan. D genes are given only for firm matches. Clone sizes are given selectively: once, few, many, or a class where the clone is expanded.

J	D	size	V	CDR3	DNA
TRBJ2-4	TRBD1	-	TRBV24-1	CATGETGQVLNIQYF	TGTGCCACCGGGGAGACAGGGCAGGTCCTAAACATTCAGTACTTC
TRBJ2-2	TRBD1	few	TRBV24-1	CATLGQGLNGELFF	TGTGCCACCCTAGGACAGGGTCTCAACGGGGAGCTGTTTTTT
TRBJ1-1	-	-	TRBV20-1	CSADIAGNTEAFF	TGCAGTGCCGATATAGCGGGGAACACTGAAGCTTTCTTT
TRBJ2-7	-	few	TRBV27	CASSFKDSPSYEQYF	TGTGCCAGCAGTTTCAAGGACAGTCCCTCCTACGAGCAGTACTTC
TRBJ2-3	TRBD1	few	TRBV19	CASRDRGSLGDTQYF	TGTGCCAGTCGGGACAGGGGTTCATTAGGCGACACGCAGTATTTT
TRBJ2-3	-	-	TRBV18	CASSPRPNTDTQYF	TGTGCCAGCTCACCACGGCCAAACACAGATACGCAGTATTTT
TRBJ2-7	TRBD2	few	TRBV4-2	CASSQDGGVRSSYEQYF	TGTGCCAGCAGCCAAGATGGGGGGGTCAGGAGCTCCTACGAGCAGTACTTC
TRBJ2-1	-	-	TRBV4-1	CASSQERFWDEQFF	TGCGCCAGCAGCCAAGAGAGGTTTTGGGATGAGCAGTTCTTC
TRBJ2-5	-	many	TRBV5-1	CASSLEETQYF	TGCGCCAGCAGCTTGGAAGAGACCCAGTACTTC
TRBJ2-3	TRBD1	many	TRBV24-1	CATSDTGGADTQYF	TGTGCCACCAGTGATACAGGGGGCGCAGATACGCAGTATTTT
TRBJ2-7	TRBD2	-	TRBV24-1	CATSDLRRGSLTSYEQYF	TGTGCCACCAGTGATTTGCGGCGGGGGTCGCTCACCTCCTACGAGCAGTACTTC
TRBJ2-2	TRBD2	-	TRBV20-1	CSVSGLGGTGELFF	TGCAGTGTCTCGGGACTAGGGGGGACCGGGGAGCTGTTTTTT
TRBJ2-7	TRBD1	many	TRBV10-3	CAISDSPGTGKYEQYF	TGTGCCATCAGTGACTCACCCGGGACAGGGAAATACGAGCAGTACTTC
TRBJ2-3	-	few	TRBV6-5	CASSYDGTSTDTQYF	TGTGCCAGCAGTTATGACGGAACTAGCACAGATACGCAGTATTTT
TRBJ2-5	-	-	TRBV3-1	CASSRPGRGQETQYF	TGTGCCAGCAGCCGCCCCGGCAGGGGACAAGAGACCCAGTACTTC
TRBJ2-2	TRBD2	-	TRBV20-1	CSARPMGTSGLNTGELFF	TGCAGTGCTAGACCGATGGGGACTAGCGGACTGAACACCGGGGAGCTGTTTTTT
TRBJ2-7	TRBD2	-	TRBV6-5	CASSFLPGGGPHEQYF	TGTGCCAGCAGTTTCTTACCTGGGGGGGGACCCCACGAGCAGTACTTC
TRBJ2-3	TRBD2	-	TRBV4-1	CARRGPGLAGGPRADTQYF	TGCGCCAGAAGGGGGCCGGGACTAGCGGGAGGGCCAAGGGCAGATACGCAGTATTTT
TRBJ2-1	TRBD1	-	TRBV27	CASSPGQGGDEQFF	TGTGCCAGCAGTCCCGGACAGGGAGGCGATGAGCAGTTCTTC
TRBJ2-7	-	few	TRBV20-1	CSAAGPTYEQYF	TGCAGTGCTGCGGGACCCACCTACGAGCAGTACTTC
TRBJ1-2	-	few	TRBV12-3/TRBV12-4	CASSLSDRHNYGYTF	TGTGCCAGCAGTTTATCGGACAGACACAACTATGGCTACACCTTC
TRBJ1-5	-	-	TRBV12-3/TRBV12-4	CASRSEQGRNQPQHF	TGTGCCAGCAGGTCAGAACAGGGACGCAATCAGCCCCAGCATTTT
TRBJ2-7	TRBD1	few	TRBV20-1	CSASKGTGGFQYF	TGCAGTGCTAGTAAGGGGACAGGGGGTTTCCAGTACTTC
TRBJ2-3	TRBD1	few	TRBV6-4	CASSPARGPNTDTQYF	TGTGCCAGCAGTCCTGCCAGGGGGCCAAACACAGATACGCAGTATTTT
TRBJ1-1	-	-	TRBV6-2/TRBV6-3	CASGYEQNTEAFF	TGTGCCAGCGGTTACGAACAAAACACTGAAGCTTTCTTT
TRBJ2-1	-	few	TRBV6-5	CASSSISQGSRPLEQFF	TGTGCCAGCAGTTCAATTTCTCAGGGGTCTCGCCCCCTCGAGCAGTTCTTC
TRBJ2-7	-	-	TRBV5-1	CASSHSGVNYEQYF	TGCGCCAGCAGCCACTCAGGAGTAAACTACGAGCAGTACTTC
TRBJ1-5	-	few	TRBV27	CASSGGDQPQHF	TGTGCCAGCAGTGGGGGAGATCAGCCCCAGCATTTT
TRBJ1-1	-	-	TRBV7-8	CASSLLTENTEAFF	TGTGCCAGCAGCTTATTAACCGAGAACACTGAAGCTTTCTTT
TRBJ2-1	-	-	TRBV7-2	CASSQGGEQFF	TGTGCCAGCAGCCAGGGCGGTGAGCAGTTCTTC
TRBJ2-7	-	-	TRBV30	CAWSVNFGGEQYF	TGTGCCTGGAGTGTAAATTTCGGGGGCGAGCAGTACTTC
TRBJ2-7	-	few	TRBV12-3/TRBV12-4	CASSRSGQGLYEQYF	TGTGCCAGCAGCAGATCGGGACAAGGACTCTACGAGCAGTACTTC
TRBJ1-5	-	few	TRBV6-2/TRBV6-3	CASSRRDTNQPQHF	TGTGCCAGCAGTCGCCGGGACACTAATCAGCCCCAGCATTTT
TRBJ2-3	TRBD2	-	TRBV5-1	CASSVGLAVPSSTDTQYF	TGCGCCAGCAGCGTGGGACTAGCGGTACCTTCTAGCACAGATACGCAGTATTTT
TRBJ2-3	TRBD2	-	TRBV20-1	CSVSRLAGETDTQYF	TGCAGCGTAAGTCGGCTAGCGGGAGAAACAGATACGCAGTATTTT
TRBJ2-1	TRBD2	few	TRBV29-1	CSVGTSAREQFF	TGCAGCGTCGGGACTAGTGCACGGGAGCAGTTCTTC
TRBJ2-7	-	few	TRBV4-1	CASSQETGGEQYF	TGCGCCAGCAGCCAAGAAACAGGAGGGGAGCAGTACTTC
TRBJ1-6	TRBD1	few	TRBV7-2	CASSPSAGQANSPLHF	TGTGCCAGCAGCCCATCCGCCGGACAGGCAAATTCACCCCTCCACTTT
TRBJ1-1	-	few	TRBV30	CAWSVQWGEAFF	TGTGCCTGGAGTGTACAATGGGGTGAAGCTTTCTTT
TRBJ2-7	-	-	TRBV6-6	CASSYSVGRGTVSYEQYF	TGTGCCAGCAGTTACTCGGTGGGCAGGGGAACGGTCTCCTACGAGCAGTACTTC
TRBJ1-1	-	few	TRBV6-6	CASSNDVNTEAFF	TGTGCCAGCAGCAACGACGTGAACACTGAAGCTTTCTTT
TRBJ1-1	-	once	TRBV11-1	CASSLAPGLRGLQAFF	TGTGCCAGCAGCTTAGCACCCGGCCTGAGGGGTTTGCAAGCTTTCTTT
TRBJ1-5	-	-	TRBV20-1	CSAPGPAGDYSNQPQHF	TGCAGTGCCCCTGGGCCGGCTGGGGACTATAGCAATCAGCCCCAGCATTTT
TRBJ1-6	-	-	TRBV21-1	CASSPDRDSPLHF	TGTGCCAGCAGCCCGGACAGGGACTCACCCCTCCACTTT
TRBJ1-5	-	few	TRBV28	CASSYRTASRQPQHF	TGTGCCAGCAGTTATCGGACAGCATCTCGTCAGCCCCAGCATTTT
TRBJ2-3	-	few	TRBV28	CASETGVRPDTQYF	TGTGCCAGCGAGACGGGAGTTCGACCAGATACGCAGTATTTT
TRBJ2-5	-	few	TRBV5-1	CASSLDPQETQYF	TGCGCCAGCAGCTTGGATCCCCAAGAGACCCAGTACTTC
TRBJ1-5	-	-	TRBV2	CASSEDGRVSQPQHF	TGTGCCAGCAGTGAAGACGGCAGGGTGAGTCAGCCCCAGCATTTT
TRBJ2-7	-	-	TRBV6-5	CASSYSQSSSYEQYF	TGTGCCAGCAGTTACTCGCAGTCCAGCTCCTACGAGCAGTACTTC
TRBJ2-3	-	-	TRBV28	CASSFGFAGGTDTQYF	TGTGCCAGCAGTTTTGGGTTCGCAGGGGGCACAGATACGCAGTATTTT
TRBJ2-7	TRBD2	-	TRBV5-1	CASSLVAGEPYEQYF	TGCGCCAGCAGCTTGGTAGCGGGGGAGCCCTACGAGCAGTACTTC
TRBJ2-1	TRBD2	few	TRBV27	CASPTSGRAGSYNEQFF	TGTGCCAGTCCGACTAGCGGGAGGGCCGGGTCCTACAATGAGCAGTTCTTC
TRBJ2-3	TRBD2	few	TRBV20-1	CTASPSGRPSTDTQYF	TGCACCGCTAGTCCCAGCGGGAGGCCCAGCACAGATACGCAGTATTTT
TRBJ2-3	-	-	TRBV5-1	CASSSPEKRTDTQYF	TGCGCCAGCAGCTCGCCTGAAAAGAGGACAGATACGCAGTATTTT
TRBJ2-1	-	-	TRBV29-1	CSVDREGHEQFF	TGCAGCGTTGATCGCGAGGGCCATGAGCAGTTCTTC
TRBJ2-5	TRBD2	-	TRBV6-5	CASSYSPGGQETQYF	TGTGCCAGCAGTTACTCACCGGGAGGGCAAGAGACCCAGTACTTC
TRBJ2-1	TRBD2	-	TRBV28	CASSPAGAIDEQFF	TGTGCCAGCAGTCCAGCGGGAGCCATCGATGAGCAGTTCTTC
TRBJ2-3	-	-	TRBV20-1	CSASTGSTDTQYF	TGCAGTGCTAGTACGGGGAGCACAGATACGCAGTATTTT
TRBJ2-3	-	many	TRBV6-6	CAARGVAKRDTQYF	TGTGCCGCGCGAGGAGTCGCCAAACGAGATACGCAGTATTTT
TRBJ2-7	-	few	TRBV20-1	CSALGPFYEQYF	TGCAGTGCTTTGGGACCTTTCTACGAGCAGTACTTC